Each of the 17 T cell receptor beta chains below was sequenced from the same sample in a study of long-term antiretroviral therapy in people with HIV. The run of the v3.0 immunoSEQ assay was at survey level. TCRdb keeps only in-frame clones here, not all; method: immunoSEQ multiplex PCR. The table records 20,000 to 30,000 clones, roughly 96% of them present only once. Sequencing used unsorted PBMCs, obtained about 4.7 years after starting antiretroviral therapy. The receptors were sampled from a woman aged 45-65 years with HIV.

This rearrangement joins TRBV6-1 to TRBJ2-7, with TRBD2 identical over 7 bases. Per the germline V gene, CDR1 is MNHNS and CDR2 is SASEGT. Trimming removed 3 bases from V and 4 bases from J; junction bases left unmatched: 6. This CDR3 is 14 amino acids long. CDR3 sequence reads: CASSEQREAYEQYF. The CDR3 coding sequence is TGTGCCAGCAGTGAGCAACGGGAGGCTTACGAGCAGTACTTC.

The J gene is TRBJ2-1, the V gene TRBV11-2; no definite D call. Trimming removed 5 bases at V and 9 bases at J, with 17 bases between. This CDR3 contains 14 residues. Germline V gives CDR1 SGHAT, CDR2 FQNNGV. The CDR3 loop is CASSPPPTRGEQFF. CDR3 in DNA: TGTGCCAGCAGCCCCCCCCCTACGCGCGGTGAGCAGTTCTTC.

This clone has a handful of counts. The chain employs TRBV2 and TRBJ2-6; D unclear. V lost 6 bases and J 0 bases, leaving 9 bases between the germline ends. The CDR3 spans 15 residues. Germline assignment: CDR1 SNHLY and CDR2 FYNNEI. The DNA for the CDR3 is TGTGCCAGCAGATGGGAAAGCTCTGGGGCCAACGTCCTGACTTTC. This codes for CASRWESSGANVLTF.

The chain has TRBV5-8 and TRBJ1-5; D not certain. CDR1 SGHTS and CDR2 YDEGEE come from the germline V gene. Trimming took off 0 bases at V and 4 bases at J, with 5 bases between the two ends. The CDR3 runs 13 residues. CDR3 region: CASSLGDNQPQHF. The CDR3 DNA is TGTGCCAGCAGCTTGGGAGATAATCAGCCCCAGCATTTT.

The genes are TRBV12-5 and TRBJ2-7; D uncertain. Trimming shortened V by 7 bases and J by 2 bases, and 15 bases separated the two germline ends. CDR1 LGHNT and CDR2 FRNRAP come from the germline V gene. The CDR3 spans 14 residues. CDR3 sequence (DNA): TGTGCTAGTGCCCTTGACTCCCCTGCCTACGAGCAGTACTTC. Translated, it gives CASALDSPAYEQYF.

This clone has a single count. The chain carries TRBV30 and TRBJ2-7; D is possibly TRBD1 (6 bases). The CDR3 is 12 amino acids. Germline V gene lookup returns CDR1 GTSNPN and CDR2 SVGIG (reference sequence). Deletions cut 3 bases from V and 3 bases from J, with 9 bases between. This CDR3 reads CAWSPTGYEQYF. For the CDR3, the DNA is TGTGCCTGGAGCCCGACAGGCTACGAGCAGTACTTC.

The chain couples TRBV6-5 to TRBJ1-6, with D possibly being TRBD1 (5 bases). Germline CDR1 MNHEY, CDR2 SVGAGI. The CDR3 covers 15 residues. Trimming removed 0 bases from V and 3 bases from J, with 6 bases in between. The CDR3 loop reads CASSYSGGYNSPLHF. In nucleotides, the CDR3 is TGTGCCAGCAGTTACTCGGGGGGCTATAATTCACCCCTCCACTTT.

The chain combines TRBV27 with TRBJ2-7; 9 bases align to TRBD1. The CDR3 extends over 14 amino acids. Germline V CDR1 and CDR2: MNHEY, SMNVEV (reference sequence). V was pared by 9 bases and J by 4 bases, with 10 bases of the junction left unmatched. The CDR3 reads CARHLGQGSYEQYF. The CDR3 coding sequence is TGTGCCAGGCACCTCGGACAGGGGTCTTACGAGCAGTACTTC.

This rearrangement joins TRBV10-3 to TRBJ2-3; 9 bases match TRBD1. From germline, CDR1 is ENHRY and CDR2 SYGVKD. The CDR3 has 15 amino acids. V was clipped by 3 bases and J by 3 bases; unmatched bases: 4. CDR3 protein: CAISEGTGITDTQYF. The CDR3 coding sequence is TGTGCCATCAGTGAAGGGACAGGGATAACAGATACGCAGTATTTT.

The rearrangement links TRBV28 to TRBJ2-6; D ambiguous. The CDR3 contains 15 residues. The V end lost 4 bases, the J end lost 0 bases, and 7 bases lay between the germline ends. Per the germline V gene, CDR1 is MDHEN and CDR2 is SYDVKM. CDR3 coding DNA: TGTGCCAGCAGTTGGCGGCCCTCTGGGGCCAACGTCCTGACTTTC. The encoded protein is CASSWRPSGANVLTF.

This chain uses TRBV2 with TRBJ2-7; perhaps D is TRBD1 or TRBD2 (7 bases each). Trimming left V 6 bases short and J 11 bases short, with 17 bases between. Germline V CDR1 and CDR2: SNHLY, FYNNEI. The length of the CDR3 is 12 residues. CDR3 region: CASSSGGEREYF. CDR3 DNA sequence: TGTGCCAGCAGCTCAGGGGGGGAGCGGGAGTACTTC.

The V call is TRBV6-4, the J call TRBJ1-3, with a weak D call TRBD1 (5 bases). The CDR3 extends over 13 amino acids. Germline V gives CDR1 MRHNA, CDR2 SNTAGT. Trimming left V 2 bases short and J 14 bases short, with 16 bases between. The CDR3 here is CASSDPGSGMLYF. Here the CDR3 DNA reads TGTGCCAGCAGTGACCCAGGGTCAGGGATGCTATATTTT.

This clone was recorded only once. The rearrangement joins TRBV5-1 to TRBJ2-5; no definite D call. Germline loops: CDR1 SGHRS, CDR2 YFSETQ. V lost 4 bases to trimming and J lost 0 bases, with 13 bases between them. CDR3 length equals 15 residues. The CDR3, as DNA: TGCGCCAGCAGCGAATCCATCGCGGACCAAGAGACCCAGTACTTC. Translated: CASSESIADQETQYF.

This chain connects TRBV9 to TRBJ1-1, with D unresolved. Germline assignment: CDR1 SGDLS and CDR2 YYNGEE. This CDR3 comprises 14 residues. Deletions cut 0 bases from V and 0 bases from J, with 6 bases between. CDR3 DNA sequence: TGTGCCAGCAGCGTAGGGCAGATGAACACTGAAGCTTTCTTT. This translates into CASSVGQMNTEAFF.

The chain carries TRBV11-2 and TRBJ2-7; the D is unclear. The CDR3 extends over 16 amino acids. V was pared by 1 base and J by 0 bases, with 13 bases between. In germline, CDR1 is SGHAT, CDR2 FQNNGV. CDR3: CASSLGSGASSYEQYF. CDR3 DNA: TGTGCCAGCAGCTTAGGGAGTGGCGCGAGCTCCTACGAGCAGTACTTC.

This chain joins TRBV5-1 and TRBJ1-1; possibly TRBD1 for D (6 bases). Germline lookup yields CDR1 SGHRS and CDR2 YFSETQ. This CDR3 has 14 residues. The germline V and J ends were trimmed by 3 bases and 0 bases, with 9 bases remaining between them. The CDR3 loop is CASSWTEMNTEAFF. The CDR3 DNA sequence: TGCGCCAGCAGCTGGACAGAGATGAACACTGAAGCTTTCTTT.

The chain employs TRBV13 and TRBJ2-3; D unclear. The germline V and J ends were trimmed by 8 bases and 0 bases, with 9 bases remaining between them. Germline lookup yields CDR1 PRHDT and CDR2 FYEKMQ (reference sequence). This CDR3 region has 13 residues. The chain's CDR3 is CASSHPSTDTQYF. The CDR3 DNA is TGTGCCAGCTCACACCCTAGCACAGATACGCAGTATTTT.